Included here is one T cell receptor beta chain sequence, with context. This entry is derived from a study of Ad26.COV2.S vaccination and SARS-CoV-2 variants. Sequenced by immunoSEQ multiplex PCR; TCRdb stores in-frame clones only, minus some. The sample records roughly 180,000 clones, 87% being singletons. This CDR3 has 16 amino acids. The germline V gene encodes CDR1 SGHTA and CDR2 FQGTGA. The ends lost 5 bases at V and 7 bases at J; junction bases unmatched: 12. The sequenced sample was peripheral blood, obtained after recovery from COVID-19. The chain links TRBV7-3 to TRBJ2-1; TRBD1 aligns across 9 bases. This sequence was found in a human donor who had recovered from COVID-19. CDR3 loop: CASSELGQGVRNEQFF. Written as DNA, the CDR3 is TGTGCCAGCAGCGAATTGGGACAGGGAGTAAGGAATGAGCAGTTCTTC.